Described below is a single T cell receptor beta chain sequence and its context. Its antigen is not known. Template for every sorted-subset replicate PCR totaled roughly 200 ng DNA, roughly 30,000 T cell genomes. Sequencing used immunoSEQ multiplex PCR; TCRdb keeps in-frame clones, though not all of them. The sample consists of some 2,500,000 clones, around 93% of them appearing once. The data stem from a study of shared clonotypes between healthy human individuals. The study's findings and limits: When naive CD4 clonotypes were compared across a few donors, 4% to 6.5% were shared.

The germline CDR1 and CDR2 sequences are MGHRA and YSYEKL. Unmatched junction bases numbered 12, after V lost 1 base and J lost 3 bases. This CDR3 contains 18 residues. The rearrangement joins TRBV4-1 to TRBJ2-1; 7 nucleotides line up with TRBD1. The sequencing sample was made of naive CD4+ T cells from PBMCs. Regarding subset: CD45RA+ positively selected. The receptor comes from a man aged 18 to 35 in good health. Some clones in this sample may be carry-over from other donors' samples. The chain's CDR3 is CASSQGRLRGSLYNEQFF. DNA of the CDR3: TGCGCCAGCAGCCAAGGTCGCCTCAGGGGGTCCCTCTACAATGAGCAGTTCTTC.